One and the same sample provided the 26 T cell receptor beta chains below, sequenced in a study of T cell responses to AZD1222 COVID-19 vaccine. Profiling relied on immunoSEQ multiplex PCR, and the TCRdb table lists in-frame clones only, not all of them. The table lists 80,000 or so clones, around nine tenths of them singletons, with 4.5% in the top ten. The sequencing used peripheral blood, collected on day 0 of MenACWY control vaccination. These receptor sequences come from an adult in good health.

V usage is TRBV7-9 and J usage is TRBJ2-2; D might be TRBD1 or TRBD2, each matching 5 bases. Trimming left V 5 bases short and J 9 bases short, with 22 bases between. The CDR3 has 16 residues. The germline V gene encodes CDR1 SEHNR and CDR2 FQNEAQ (reference sequence). Here the CDR3 DNA reads TGTGCCAGCAGCCATTTTTTAGGGGACCAAGTTCGGGAGCTGTTTTTT. Translating it yields CASSHFLGDQVRELFF.

CDR3 amino acids: CASSPGGLEESSYNEQFF. CDR3 sequence (DNA): TGTGCCAGCAGCCCAGGGGGCTTGGAAGAGAGCTCCTACAATGAGCAGTTCTTC. The chain is built from TRBV11-2 and TRBJ2-1, with TRBD1 matching over 8 bases. CDR3 size: 18 residues. CDR1 is SGHAT, CDR2 FQNNGV, per germline. J lost 0 bases, V lost 5 bases, and 12 bases had no gene match.

This clone occurred a few times. The sample carries other DNA sequences with the same CDR3. This chain joins TRBV6-5 and TRBJ2-7, with TRBD1 as a possible D gene (6 bases). V was cut by 0 bases and J by 2 bases, with 11 bases left in between. The CDR3 consists of 15 residues. CDR1 and CDR2 from the germline V gene are MNHEY and SVGAGI. CDR3 sequence reads: CASSYSLDSAYEQYF. In DNA, the CDR3 is TGTGCCAGCAGTTACTCTTTGGACAGCGCCTACGAGCAGTACTTC.

The CDR3 DNA sequence: TGTGCCTGGAGTGCCCCTAACACTGAAGCTTTCTTT. Its protein product is CAWSAPNTEAFF. The chain employs TRBV30 and TRBJ1-1; D is ambiguous. The germline V gene encodes CDR1 GTSNPN and CDR2 SVGIG (reference sequence). This CDR3 is 12 amino acids long. V lost 1 base and J lost 2, with 5 bases in between.

This chain connects TRBV24-1 to TRBJ2-3; D is possibly TRBD2 (5 bases). The CDR3 extends over 18 amino acids. Per germline, CDR1 KGHDR and CDR2 SFDVKD. V lost 4 bases to trimming and J lost 0 bases, with 19 bases between them. The CDR3 DNA reads TGTGCCACCAGTGACCCGCCCGGGGAAGCCTCAAGCACAGATACGCAGTATTTT. This codes for CATSDPPGEASSTDTQYF.

V and J are TRBV27 and TRBJ1-2; D gene unclear. In germline, CDR1 is MNHEY, CDR2 SMNVEV (reference sequence). V was shortened by 8 bases and J by 2 bases, with 12 bases between the two germline ends. The CDR3 extends over 13 amino acids. The CDR3 nucleotides are TGTGCCAGCGCATACCAAGCCAACTATGGCTACACCTTC. Its protein is CASAYQANYGYTF.

This chain connects TRBV27 to TRBJ2-1; D gene ambiguous. Germline CDR1 reads MNHEY; CDR2 reads SMNVEV (reference sequence). The CDR3 has 17 residues. Deletions cut 5 bases from V and 6 bases from J, with 23 bases between. The CDR3: CASSLRKLVPTPNEQFF. The DNA of the CDR3 is TGTGCCAGCAGTCTACGAAAGTTGGTACCGACCCCCAATGAGCAGTTCTTC.

The chain couples TRBV9 to TRBJ2-1; TRBD2 aligns across 9 bases. The length of the CDR3 is 15 residues. Germline CDR1 reads SGDLS; CDR2 reads YYNGEE. V shed 0 bases, J shed 6 bases, and the junction held 4 bases outside the gene matches. The CDR3 protein is CASSVVDSGSNEQFF. The CDR3 DNA follows: TGTGCCAGCAGCGTAGTGGATAGCGGGAGCAATGAGCAGTTCTTC.

The V and J genes are TRBV4-1 and TRBJ1-4, with D tentatively TRBD1 (5 bases). The ends were cut back, 3 bases at V and 4 bases at J, with 15 bases in the middle. This CDR3 has 16 amino acids. CDR1 is MGHRA, CDR2 YSYEKL, per germline. CDR3 nucleotide sequence: TGCGCCAGCAGCCACCAGGGTTTGCAGAGTAATGAAAAACTGTTTTTT. Translation gives CASSHQGLQSNEKLFF.

The rearrangement links TRBV3-1 (or the pseudogene TRBV3-2) to TRBJ1-1; D might be TRBD1 (5 bases). Germline-derived CDR1 and CDR2 are LGHDT and YNNKEL (reference sequence). CDR3 length: 15 amino acids. Deletions cut 5 bases from V and 1 base from J, with 14 bases between. The CDR3 DNA reads TGTGCCAGCAGCAAAGGGGACGCTTCGAACACTGAAGCTTTCTTT. Translation: CASSKGDASNTEAFF.

The chain recombines TRBV7-3 with TRBJ2-3; TRBD2 aligns across 7 bases. The CDR3 is 15 amino acids. Germline lookup yields CDR1 SGHTA and CDR2 FQGTGA. V shed 3 bases and J 5 bases; nucleotides not matched to a gene: 8. The CDR3 DNA sequence: TGTGCCAGCAGCTTGGGGCGGGAGTGGGGAGATACGCAGTATTTT. It is translated as CASSLGREWGDTQYF.

V is TRBV20-1 and J is TRBJ1-1; D gene uncertain. The CDR3 spans 10 residues. The V end was cut by 7 bases, the J end by 4 bases, with 7 bases between. Germline-derived CDR1 and CDR2 are DFQATT and SNEGSKA (reference sequence). In DNA, the CDR3 is TGCAGTGTCGGGCGCACTGAAGCTTTCTTT. Translated, it gives CSVGRTEAFF.

J is TRBJ1-1 and V is TRBV3-1 (or the pseudogene TRBV3-2); D might be TRBD1 (5 bases). Trimming left V 4 bases short and J 3 bases short, with 12 bases between. From germline, CDR1 is LGHDT and CDR2 YNNKEL (reference sequence). The CDR3 is made up of 14 amino acids. CDR3: CASSPSGSDTEAFF. In nucleotides, the CDR3 is TGTGCCAGCAGCCCATCAGGGTCGGACACTGAAGCTTTCTTT.

The rearrangement uses TRBV5-4 and TRBJ1-5, with a weak D call TRBD1 (5 bases). Germline V lookup: CDR1 SGHNT, CDR2 YYREEE (reference sequence). This CDR3 contains 14 residues. V dropped 1 base and J dropped 4 bases, with 9 bases sitting between them. CDR3 amino acids: CASSLMGTNQPQHF. The CDR3 DNA sequence: TGTGCCAGCAGCTTGATGGGGACGAATCAGCCCCAGCATTTT.

This clone was detected only a few times. This sequence joins TRBV4-1 and TRBJ2-5; D might be TRBD2 (5 bases). CDR3 size: 13 residues. Trimming removed 7 bases at V and 3 bases at J, with 12 bases between. Germline CDR1 is MGHRA and CDR2 is YSYEKL. The CDR3 sequence: CASTGPGEETQYF. The CDR3 DNA reads as TGCGCCAGCACGGGTCCCGGGGAAGAGACCCAGTACTTC.

The chain carries TRBV6-6 and TRBJ1-3; 7 bases fit TRBD1. V dropped 8 bases and J dropped 4; count of bases not matched to a gene: 2. The germline gives CDR1 MNHNY, CDR2 SVGAGI (reference sequence). The CDR3 is 12 amino acids. The CDR3 coding sequence is TGTGCCAGCGGGGACAGCGGAAACACCATATATTTT. This codes for CASGDSGNTIYF.

The V gene is TRBV3-1 (or the pseudogene TRBV3-2), the J gene TRBJ2-5, with D possibly TRBD1 on 5 matching bases. This CDR3 comprises 17 residues. In germline, CDR1 is LGHDT, CDR2 YNNKEL (reference sequence). V lost 4 bases to trimming and J lost 5 bases, with 23 bases between them. The DNA of the CDR3 is TGTGCCAGCAGCCCAGGGTCCAACGGTCTAGACATTGAGACCCAGTACTTC. The encoded protein is CASSPGSNGLDIETQYF.

CDR3 region: CAWSAMTGGGYGYTF. In DNA form, the CDR3 reads TGTGCCTGGAGTGCCATGACAGGGGGCGGCTATGGCTACACCTTC. The chain carries TRBV30 and TRBJ1-2; 10 nucleotides match TRBD1. This CDR3 spans 15 amino acids. Losses at the gene ends were 1 base for V and 4 bases for J; bases not matched to a gene: 6. Germline assignment: CDR1 GTSNPN and CDR2 SVGIG (reference sequence).

A word on this clone: One end of the junction fails to match germline, which may point to a read error. The gene calls are TRBV16 and TRBJ1-5, with D unclear. Germline V gene lookup returns CDR1 KGHSY and CDR2 FQNENV. CDR3 length equals 14 residues. The CDR3 region is CASSPSGGKQPQHF. The CDR3 coding sequence is TGTGCCAGCAGCCCCTCGGGAGGCAAACAGCCCCAGCATTTT. Variable domain in full (rest from reference TRBV16 and TRBJ1-5): GEEVAQTPKHLVRGEGQKAKLYCAPIKGHSYVFWYQQVLKNEFKFLISFQNENVFDETGMPKERFSAKCLPNSPCSLEIQATKLEDSAVYFCASSPSGGKQPQHFGDGTRLSIL.

The V call is TRBV6-5, the J call TRBJ1-6; 9 bases match TRBD1. The CDR3 loop spans 14 amino acids. Germline trimming cut 7 bases from V and 9 bases from J; bases unmatched to any gene: 7. Germline loops: CDR1 MNHEY, CDR2 SVGAGI. The CDR3 region has the DNA TGTGCCAGCACTCCTAGACAGGGGGGTTCACCCCTCCACTTT. Translated, it gives CASTPRQGGSPLHF.

There are a few counts of this clone. CDR3 protein: CASSEGDRLDEQYF. As DNA, the CDR3 is TGTGCCAGCAGTGAAGGGGACAGGCTTGACGAGCAGTACTTC. The chain is built from TRBV6-1 and TRBJ2-7; TRBD1 matches at 8 bases. The CDR3 sequence is 14 residues long. V lost 1 base and J lost 5; bases outside the gene matches: 4. Germline CDR1 and CDR2: MNHNS and SASEGT.

The V gene is TRBV18, the J gene TRBJ2-3, with D perhaps matching TRBD1 or TRBD2 (5 bases each). Germline CDR1 KGHSH, CDR2 LQKENI. This CDR3 comprises 15 residues. V was clipped by 3 bases and J by 6 bases, with 16 bases between them. The CDR3 DNA reads TGTGCCAGCTCACCGGGACCGTGGGGGACGGATACGCAGTATTTT. It specifies CASSPGPWGTDTQYF.

Only one count was recorded for this clone. V gene TRBV10-3 combines with J gene TRBJ1-1; D is uncertain. The ends were cut back, 0 bases at V and 7 bases at J, with 6 bases in the middle. This CDR3 is 12 amino acids long. Germline V gene sequence: CDR1 ENHRY, CDR2 SYGVKD. This CDR3 is CAISESGDEAFF. CDR3 nucleotides: TGTGCCATCAGTGAGTCCGGAGATGAAGCTTTCTTT.

The chain couples TRBV4-1 to TRBJ2-2, with a tentative D call TRBD1 (7 bases). This CDR3 has 15 residues. Between the trimmed V and J ends, which lost 1 base and 6 bases, there was a span of 12 bases. The germline CDR1 and CDR2 sequences are MGHRA and YSYEKL. For the CDR3, the DNA is TGCGCCAGCAGCCAAGCCGACAGGGAGGCCGGGGAGCTGTTTTTT. It specifies CASSQADREAGELFF.

The chain links TRBV6-6 to TRBJ2-7, with 7 bases fitting TRBD2. Trimming cost V 6 bases and J 7 bases; bases outside gene matches: 15. The CDR3 is 15 residues long. Germline-derived CDR1 and CDR2 are MNHNY and SVGAGI (reference sequence). CDR3 bases: TGTGCCAGCAGGGACCCGGATCTAGCGGAAGGGGAGCAGTACTTC. Encoded protein: CASRDPDLAEGEQYF.

V usage is TRBV2 and J usage is TRBJ1-3; tentatively, D is TRBD1 (5 bases). V was trimmed by 3 bases and J by 2 bases, leaving 8 bases between them. The CDR3 totals 14 residues. The germline CDR1 and CDR2 sequences are SNHLY and FYNNEI. In DNA form, the CDR3 reads TGTGCCAGCAGTGAGGAGGGGACTGGAAACACCATATATTTT. Residues: CASSEEGTGNTIYF. The complete variable domain, with remaining parts taken from reference TRBV2 and TRBJ1-3, reads EPEVTQTPSHQVTQMGQEVILRCVPISNHLYFYWYRQILGQKVEFLVSFYNNEISEKSEIFDDQFSVERPDGSNFTLKIRSTKLEDSAMYFCASSEEGTGNTIYFGEGSWLTVV.